What follows describes a single T cell receptor (beta chain). Its antigen is not identified. The record originates from a study of cytomegalovirus exposure and HLA in healthy donors. Broader study findings: About 87% or about 30% of the time was how often most TCR beta V segments were productive, according to an earlier analysis. According to a later analysis, most TCR beta chains associated with CMV appeared HLA-restricted. Across donors, most TCRs were seen rarely, yet some public ones were widespread.

It was with 60 Vbeta and 13 Jbeta primers that the PCR ran. In the authors' methods: It was a later analysis that counted roughly 80 million unique TCR beta chains, of which some 9.9 million were shared. Sequenced by immunoSEQ multiplex PCR; TCRdb stores in-frame clones only, minus some. The D gene and trimming were derived from the DNA, and the V and J assignments and clone size from that table. The sample shows fewer than 250,000 clones, just under 75% of them seen only once. The CDR3 sequence is 13 residues long. Germline CDR1 is MNHEY and CDR2 is SVGAGI. V was pared by 5 bases and J by 3 bases, with 11 bases between.

Sequenced input: PBMCs. The sequence was collected from a woman between 25 and 40 years old in good health and CMV-seropositive. The genes are TRBV6-5 and TRBJ2-7; D is ambiguous. CDR3 loop: CASSEPAGYEQYF. The CDR3 DNA reads as TGTGCCAGCAGTGAACCAGCAGGCTACGAGCAGTACTTC.